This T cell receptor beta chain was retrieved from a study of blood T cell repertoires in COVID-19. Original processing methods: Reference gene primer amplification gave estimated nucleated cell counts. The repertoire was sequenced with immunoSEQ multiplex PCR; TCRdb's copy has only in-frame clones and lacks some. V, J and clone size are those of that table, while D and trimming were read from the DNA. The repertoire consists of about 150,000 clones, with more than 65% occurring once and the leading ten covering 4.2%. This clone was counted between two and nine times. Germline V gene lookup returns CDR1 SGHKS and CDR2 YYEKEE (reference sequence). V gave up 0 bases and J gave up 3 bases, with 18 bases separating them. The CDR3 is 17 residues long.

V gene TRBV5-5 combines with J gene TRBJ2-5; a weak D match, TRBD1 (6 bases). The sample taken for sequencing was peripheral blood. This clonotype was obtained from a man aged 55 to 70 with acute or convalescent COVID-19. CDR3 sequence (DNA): TGTGCCAGCAGCTTGGAAGGGGACAAATTGGGGGAAGAGACCCAGTACTTC. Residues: CASSLEGDKLGEETQYF.